The rows below give T cell receptor beta chains drawn from one sample of a study of Graves' ophthalmopathy and Graves' hyperthyroidism. One entry per CDR3 protein results from TCRdb running MiXCR on the multiplex PCR reads. Seen here are about 23,000 distinct CDR3 sequences, around 50% observed once, and the top ten hold 6% to 8%. Specimen: peripheral blood. These receptors originate from an adult woman with stable Graves' hyperthyroidism. CDR3s include the opening cysteine and the closing phenylalanine or tryptophan.

v_call cdr3_aa
TRBV5-1 CASSSQGTPNQPQHF
TRBV7-8 CVGSLGGAEETQYF
TRBV15 CATSRDQRGPTEAFF
TRBV7-8 CASSLGAGGLTDTQYF
TRBV13 CASGGRGTSGAGEQYF
TRBV5-1 CASSIRPDQETQYF
TRBV4-1 CASSQGQGRAAYEQYF
TRBV2 CASSVRTGSSYNEQFF
TRBV29-1 CSQLAGGPYNEQFF
TRBV29-1 CSVEGQGASEQYF
TRBV2 CASSGPGAYNEQFF
TRBV5-1 CASSVGTGATYNEQFF
TRBV7-2 CASSTLDGSGNTIYF
TRBV5-6 CASSGEGQGGNTEAFF
TRBV6-4 CASSEGSGDNVLTF
TRBV13 CASSLRSANEKLFF
TRBV20-1 CSARDRSGRAGDFNTQYF
TRBV19 CASSRAGKNTEAFF
TRBV5-8 CASSLELAGYYEQYF
TRBV5-1 CASSPSRTGKDTDTQYF
TRBV27 CASSALGFSLEQYF
TRBV19 CASRPGQGARQPQHF
TRBV2 CASSEDRAQYF